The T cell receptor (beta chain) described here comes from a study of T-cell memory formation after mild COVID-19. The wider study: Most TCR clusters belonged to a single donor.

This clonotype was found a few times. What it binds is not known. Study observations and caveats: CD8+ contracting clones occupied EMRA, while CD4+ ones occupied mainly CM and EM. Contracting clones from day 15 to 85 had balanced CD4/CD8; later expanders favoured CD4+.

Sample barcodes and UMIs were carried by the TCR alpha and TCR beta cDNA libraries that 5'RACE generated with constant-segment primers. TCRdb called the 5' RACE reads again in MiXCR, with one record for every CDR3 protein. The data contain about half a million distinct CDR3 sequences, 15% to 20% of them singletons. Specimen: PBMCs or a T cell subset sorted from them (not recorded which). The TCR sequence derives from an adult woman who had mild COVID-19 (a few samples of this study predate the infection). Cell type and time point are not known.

The CDR3 DNA sequence: TGCGCCAGCAGCCCCGGGTCCAACAATGAGCAGTTCTTC. Protein sequence: CASSPGSNNEQFF. The chain has TRBV5-1 and TRBJ2-1, with D hard to call. Per the germline V gene, CDR1 is SGHRS and CDR2 is YFSETQ. The CDR3 loop spans 13 amino acids. The germline V and J ends were trimmed by 4 bases and 5 bases, with 10 bases remaining between them.